The rows below give T cell receptor beta chains drawn from one sample of a study of T-cell reconstitution after alpha-beta-depleted transplantation in children. TCRdb fed the PCR reads into MiXCR, producing one record per CDR3 protein. The repertoire consists of roughly 590,000 distinct CDR3 sequences, with 15% to 20% occurring once and the leading ten covering approximately 1%. The sample consisted of PBMCs from the stem cell graft donor, taken from the stem cell graft. The source is a human donor who donated a stem cell graft to a child with acute myeloid leukemia. Each CDR3 is given with its conserved first and last residue. A D gene is named only where the DNA matches it firmly. Only part of the rows carry a size: once, few, many, or a class if the clone is expanded.

clone_size: few; v_call: TRBV20-1; j_call: TRBJ2-3; d_call: TRBD1; cdr3_nt: TGCAGTGCTAGCAGACAGGGCCGGGGAGATACGCAGTATTTT; cdr3_aa: CSASRQGRGDTQYF
clone_size: many; v_call: TRBV20-1; j_call: TRBJ1-4; d_call: .; cdr3_nt: TGCAGTGCTAGCCTCAGGGCGGATGAAAAACTGTTTTTT; cdr3_aa: CSASLRADEKLFF
clone_size: many; v_call: TRBV20-1; j_call: TRBJ1-2; d_call: TRBD1; cdr3_nt: TGCAGTGCGGACCCTGGACAGGGGGCGGACTATGGCTACACCTTC; cdr3_aa: CSADPGQGADYGYTF
clone_size: .; v_call: TRBV7-6; j_call: TRBJ2-3; d_call: .; cdr3_nt: TGTGCCAGCAGCGGACTTCCTAGCACAGATACGCAGTATTTT; cdr3_aa: CASSGLPSTDTQYF
clone_size: .; v_call: TRBV20-1; j_call: TRBJ1-2; d_call: .; cdr3_nt: TGCAGTGCTAGAGTTCAGGGCAGAACTATCGGCTACACCTTC; cdr3_aa: CSARVQGRTIGYTF
clone_size: many; v_call: TRBV10-3; j_call: TRBJ2-1; d_call: TRBD2; cdr3_nt: TGTGCCATCAGTGAGTTGGCAGGCCAGGGAGGGAATGAGCAGTTCTTC; cdr3_aa: CAISELAGQGGNEQFF
clone_size: .; v_call: TRBV12-3/TRBV12-4; j_call: TRBJ2-3; d_call: .; cdr3_nt: TGTGCCAGCAGTCCCCGGGGCCCGTATACGCAGTATTTT; cdr3_aa: CASSPRGPYTQYF
clone_size: many; v_call: TRBV12-3/TRBV12-4; j_call: TRBJ2-2; d_call: TRBD2; cdr3_nt: TGTGCCAGCAGTTCCCATTTGACTAGCACTGGGGAGCTGTTTTTT; cdr3_aa: CASSSHLTSTGELFF
clone_size: many; v_call: TRBV4-3; j_call: TRBJ2-3; d_call: .; cdr3_nt: TGCGCCAGCGGGGGCGGCTTCAGCACAGATACGCAGTATTTT; cdr3_aa: CASGGGFSTDTQYF
clone_size: many; v_call: TRBV12-3/TRBV12-4; j_call: TRBJ1-1; d_call: .; cdr3_nt: TGTGCCAGCACCCGGGACGTGCAGAACACTGAAGCTTTCTTT; cdr3_aa: CASTRDVQNTEAFF
clone_size: few; v_call: TRBV5-5; j_call: TRBJ2-7; d_call: .; cdr3_nt: TGTGCCAGCAGCTTGGGACCGATGATTAACGAGCAGTACTTC; cdr3_aa: CASSLGPMINEQYF
clone_size: .; v_call: TRBV7-8; j_call: TRBJ2-7; d_call: TRBD1; cdr3_nt: TGTGCCAGCAGCCGAGGGGACAGGGCTATATACGAGCAGTACTTC; cdr3_aa: CASSRGDRAIYEQYF
clone_size: many; v_call: TRBV7-2; j_call: TRBJ2-2; d_call: .; cdr3_nt: TGTGCCAGCAGCCCCGGACTCTCAGGGATCGGGGAGCTGTTTTTT; cdr3_aa: CASSPGLSGIGELFF
clone_size: .; v_call: TRBV7-8; j_call: TRBJ2-5; d_call: .; cdr3_nt: TGTGCCAGCAGCCAACCCTGGGAACCAGCTCAAGAGACCCAGTACTTC; cdr3_aa: CASSQPWEPAQETQYF
clone_size: once; v_call: TRBV3-1; j_call: TRBJ2-1; d_call: TRBD2; cdr3_nt: TGTGCCAGCAGCCAAGATCCAGGACTAGCGGTCTTGGATGAGCAGTTCTTC; cdr3_aa: CASSQDPGLAVLDEQFF
clone_size: .; v_call: TRBV5-1; j_call: TRBJ1-5; d_call: .; cdr3_nt: TGCGCCAGCAGTCGGACGGGGAGCCAGCCCCAGCATTTT; cdr3_aa: CASSRTGSQPQHF
clone_size: .; v_call: TRBV7-9; j_call: TRBJ1-2; d_call: .; cdr3_nt: TGTGCCAGCAGCCCTAGGGGGGGCTTGAGGGAGGTCGGCTACACCTTC; cdr3_aa: CASSPRGGLREVGYTF
clone_size: .; v_call: TRBV13; j_call: TRBJ2-1; d_call: .; cdr3_nt: TGTGCCATGGGCCCGGAAGGGCGGGAACCGGGGAATGAGCAGTTCTTC; cdr3_aa: CAMGPEGREPGNEQFF
clone_size: few; v_call: TRBV12-3/TRBV12-4; j_call: TRBJ2-1; d_call: TRBD2; cdr3_nt: TGTGCCAGCAGCCGGGGGGGGCTTGATGAGCAGTTCTTC; cdr3_aa: CASSRGGLDEQFF
clone_size: few; v_call: TRBV20-1; j_call: TRBJ2-4; d_call: .; cdr3_nt: TGCAGTGCTAGCCGCGGGAAAAACATTCAGTACTTC; cdr3_aa: CSASRGKNIQYF
clone_size: .; v_call: TRBV7-9; j_call: TRBJ2-5; d_call: .; cdr3_nt: TGTGCCAGCAGCTTAGCCGGCGGACAAGAGAGCCAGTACTTC; cdr3_aa: CASSLAGGQESQYF
clone_size: few; v_call: TRBV4-1; j_call: TRBJ2-1; d_call: .; cdr3_nt: TGCGCCAGCAGCCTAGACAGATTCTACAATGAGCAGTTCTTC; cdr3_aa: CASSLDRFYNEQFF
clone_size: many; v_call: TRBV20-1; j_call: TRBJ1-4; d_call: .; cdr3_nt: TGCAGTGCTAGAAGGGGGTTCAAGGAAAAACTGTTTTTT; cdr3_aa: CSARRGFKEKLFF
clone_size: .; v_call: TRBV5-4; j_call: TRBJ2-1; d_call: .; cdr3_nt: TGTGCCAGCAGCCCCCGCTCCCCTGGGAATGAGCAGTTCTTC; cdr3_aa: CASSPRSPGNEQFF
clone_size: few; v_call: TRBV7-9; j_call: TRBJ1-1; d_call: .; cdr3_nt: TGTGCCAGCAGCTTAGTTGATCGGCGGACAGCTTTCTTT; cdr3_aa: CASSLVDRRTAFF
clone_size: few; v_call: TRBV7-2; j_call: TRBJ2-3; d_call: TRBD2; cdr3_nt: TGTGCCAGCAGCCGACGGGGGGGTAACACAGATACGCAGTATTTT; cdr3_aa: CASSRRGGNTDTQYF
clone_size: many; v_call: TRBV29-1; j_call: TRBJ2-5; d_call: .; cdr3_nt: TGCAGCGTTGCCCTGGCAGTTTCGGAGACCCAGTACTTC; cdr3_aa: CSVALAVSETQYF
clone_size: many; v_call: TRBV29-1; j_call: TRBJ2-1; d_call: TRBD1; cdr3_nt: TGCAGCGTCCAAGACAGGGGGAGCTACAATGAGCAGTTCTTC; cdr3_aa: CSVQDRGSYNEQFF
clone_size: .; v_call: TRBV15; j_call: TRBJ1-4; d_call: .; cdr3_nt: TGTGCCACCAGCAGAGGGGCCGGAGCTAATGAAAAACTGTTTTTT; cdr3_aa: CATSRGAGANEKLFF
clone_size: many; v_call: TRBV5-1; j_call: TRBJ2-1; d_call: TRBD1; cdr3_nt: TGCGCCAGCAGCTTGAGGACAGGGAGGAATGAGCAGTTCTTC; cdr3_aa: CASSLRTGRNEQFF
clone_size: .; v_call: TRBV12-3/TRBV12-4; j_call: TRBJ2-1; d_call: TRBD2; cdr3_nt: TGTGCCAGCAGTTTAGCCTCGGGGGGGGGCAAGGACAATGAGCAGTTCTTC; cdr3_aa: CASSLASGGGKDNEQFF
clone_size: .; v_call: TRBV20-1; j_call: TRBJ1-2; d_call: .; cdr3_nt: TGCAGTGCTAGAGATGGCGCAGATTATGGCTACACCTTC; cdr3_aa: CSARDGADYGYTF
clone_size: many; v_call: TRBV7-9; j_call: TRBJ2-1; d_call: .; cdr3_nt: TGTGCCAGCAGCCCCCGGGACGGAGTTTACAATGAGCAGTTCTTC; cdr3_aa: CASSPRDGVYNEQFF
clone_size: many; v_call: TRBV7-2; j_call: TRBJ2-1; d_call: TRBD2; cdr3_nt: TGTGCCAGCAGCTTAGACGAGCGGGGCCGATTGGGGCCGTTCTTC; cdr3_aa: CASSLDERGRLGPFF
clone_size: .; v_call: TRBV6-5; j_call: TRBJ2-3; d_call: .; cdr3_nt: TGTGCCAGCAGTTTCACCGGGGGGCAACATACGCAGTATTTT; cdr3_aa: CASSFTGGQHTQYF
clone_size: many; v_call: TRBV20-1; j_call: TRBJ1-2; d_call: TRBD1; cdr3_nt: TGCAGTGCTGACCTGACAGGGGTAGAAGTGAAGGGCTACACCTTC; cdr3_aa: CSADLTGVEVKGYTF
clone_size: many; v_call: TRBV20-1; j_call: TRBJ2-7; d_call: TRBD1; cdr3_nt: TGCAGTGCCCGAGACTACCGGGACAGCGCTTCCTACGAGCAGTACTTC; cdr3_aa: CSARDYRDSASYEQYF
clone_size: .; v_call: TRBV12-3/TRBV12-4; j_call: TRBJ2-1; d_call: TRBD2; cdr3_nt: TGTGCCAGCAGTTTCGGACTAGCGGGGGGGCGTAATGAGCAGTTCTTC; cdr3_aa: CASSFGLAGGRNEQFF
clone_size: many; v_call: TRBV7-6; j_call: TRBJ1-6; d_call: TRBD1; cdr3_nt: TGTGCCAGCAGCCCAACAGGGGAGAATTCACCCCTCCACTTT; cdr3_aa: CASSPTGENSPLHF
clone_size: many; v_call: TRBV20-1; j_call: TRBJ2-3; d_call: TRBD2; cdr3_nt: TGCAGTGCTAAAGCGACTAGCCTTCAAACGCAGTATTTT; cdr3_aa: CSAKATSLQTQYF
clone_size: many; v_call: TRBV20-1; j_call: TRBJ2-1; d_call: .; cdr3_nt: TGCAGTGCGACACGGGGGACAAACAATGAGCAGTTCTTC; cdr3_aa: CSATRGTNNEQFF
clone_size: .; v_call: TRBV4-3; j_call: TRBJ1-3; d_call: .; cdr3_nt: TGCGCCAGCAGCCAAGGAGGATCGGTTCGGGCTGGAAACACCATATATTTT; cdr3_aa: CASSQGGSVRAGNTIYF
clone_size: .; v_call: TRBV20-1; j_call: TRBJ1-5; d_call: .; cdr3_nt: TGCAGTGCTAGAGGGGCAATCAGGAGCAATCAGCCCCAGCATTTT; cdr3_aa: CSARGAIRSNQPQHF
clone_size: many; v_call: TRBV20-1; j_call: TRBJ2-5; d_call: .; cdr3_nt: TGCAGTGCTAGGGATACAGGGAGGAAAGAGACCCAGTACTTC; cdr3_aa: CSARDTGRKETQYF